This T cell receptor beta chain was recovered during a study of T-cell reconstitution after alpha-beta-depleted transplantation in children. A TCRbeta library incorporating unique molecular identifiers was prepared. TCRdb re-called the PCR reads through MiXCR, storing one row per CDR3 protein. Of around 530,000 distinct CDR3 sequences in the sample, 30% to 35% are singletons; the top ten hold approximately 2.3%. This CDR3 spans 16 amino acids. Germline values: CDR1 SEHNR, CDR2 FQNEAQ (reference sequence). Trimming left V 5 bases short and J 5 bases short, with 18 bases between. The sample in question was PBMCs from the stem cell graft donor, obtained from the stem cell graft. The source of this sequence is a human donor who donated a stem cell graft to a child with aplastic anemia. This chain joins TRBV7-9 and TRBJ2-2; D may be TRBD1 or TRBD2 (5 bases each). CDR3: CASSPLGGAVTGELFF. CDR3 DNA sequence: TGTGCCAGCAGCCCCCTTGGGGGAGCGGTTACCGGGGAGCTGTTTTTT.